Sequencing of this TCR beta chain was carried out in a study of shared clonotypes between healthy human individuals. Study-wide results and caveats: Among a handful of donors, 4.5% to 5.5% of naive CD4 clonotypes were found in common.

Concerning this clone itself: Its antigen is unknown.

TCRdb's table, derived via immunoSEQ multiplex PCR, lists solely in-frame clones and lacks some. The top ten hold around 0.6% of the sample, which has 1 million to 1.3 million clones, about 80% seen once. There are 12 residues in the CDR3. The germline CDR1 and CDR2 sequences are SEHNR and FQNEAQ (reference sequence). V was cut by 1 base and J by 8 bases, with 8 bases left in between. This rearrangement joins TRBV7-9 to TRBJ1-1; no reliable D call. This TCR derives from a man between 18 and 29 years old in good health. Some clones in this sample may be carry-over from other donors' samples. Sequencing input: memory CD4+ T cells from PBMCs. Subset reported: CD45RA-negative fraction. CDR3 amino acids: CASSLVLGEAFF. The CDR3 coding sequence is TGTGCCAGCAGCTTAGTTTTGGGAGAAGCTTTCTTT.